This TCR beta chain was recorded in a study of shared clonotypes between healthy human individuals. The assay was immunoSEQ multiplex PCR, and TCRdb's table has in-frame clones only and misses some. Of 470,000 or so clones listed, 70% to 80% were seen once; the top ten hold about 12%. The germline V gene has CDR1 ENHRY and CDR2 SYGVKD. This CDR3 spans 14 amino acids. The ends lost 1 base at V and 6 bases at J; junction bases unmatched: 4. The chain uses TRBV10-3 and TRBJ2-7; TRBD2 agrees at 9 bases. Sequencing was done on a sample of PBMCs. This sequence was found in a woman aged 40 to 50 in good health. Some clones in this sample may be carry-over from other donors' samples. The CDR3 nucleotides are TGTGCCATCAGTGAGTATGGACTAGCGAGCGAGCAGTACTTC. Translated, it gives CAISEYGLASEQYF.